This T cell receptor (beta chain) was captured in a study of Ad26.COV2.S vaccination and SARS-CoV-2 variants. As to this clone: What it binds is unknown.

The treatment was: over 15 received Ad26.COV2.S at low or high dose, single or two shots; 5 received placebo; per-sample allocation not given. Collection of samples fell on day 63 after the first vaccine or placebo injection. The individual, an adult aged 18-55 years, was a donor in Boston. Repertoires were generated with immunoSEQ multiplex PCR, while TCRdb's copy carries only in-frame clones and drops some. This sample has some 520,000 clones; around 85% occur once, and the top ten carry 9.5% to 15%. Points from the study as a whole: Vaccine recipients posted higher spike-specific TCR breadth than their placebo counterparts. Total T cell responses, in the TCR breadth and depth analyses, may have been underestimated. Reportedly, spike-specific CD8+ and CD4+ T cell responses achieved substantial breadth once vaccination had taken place.

This sample comprised peripheral blood, obtained in a trial of Ad26.COV2.S vaccine versus placebo. The origin of this receptor is a person between 18 and 65 years old who received the Ad26.COV2.S COVID-19 vaccine or a placebo.

The CDR3 loop is CASSIQMTQSSYEQYF. In nucleotides, the CDR3 is TGTGCCAGCAGTATCCAAATGACGCAGAGCTCCTACGAGCAGTACTTC. The chain uses TRBV3-1 (or the pseudogene TRBV3-2) and TRBJ2-7; no reliable D call. Deletions cut 6 bases from V and 0 bases from J, with 18 bases between. CDR3 size: 16 residues. Germline loops: CDR1 LGHDT, CDR2 YNNKEL (reference sequence).